Below are 3 T cell receptor beta chains sequenced from a single sample in a study of Ad26.COV2.S vaccination and SARS-CoV-2 variants. Sequenced by immunoSEQ multiplex PCR; TCRdb stores in-frame clones only, minus some. The data contain more than 400,000 clones, 90% of them singletons. Treatment meaning: some 19 received Ad26.COV2.S at low or high dose, single or two shots; 5 received placebo; per-sample allocation not given. Collection of the samples took place on day 63 after the first injection of vaccine or placebo. The specimen comprised peripheral blood, sampled in a trial of Ad26.COV2.S vaccine versus placebo. Source of these receptors: a person aged 18-65 years who received the Ad26.COV2.S COVID-19 vaccine or a placebo.

The V gene is TRBV7-2, the J gene TRBJ2-1; tentatively, D is TRBD2 (5 bases). V gave up 3 bases and J gave up 0 bases, with 9 bases separating them. The CDR3 loop spans 15 amino acids. The germline V gene encodes CDR1 SGHTA and CDR2 FQGNSA. The CDR3 protein is CASSFRRRSYNEQFF. The CDR3, as DNA: TGTGCCAGCAGCTTCCGGAGGCGCTCCTACAATGAGCAGTTCTTC. The variable domain in full, completed from reference TRBV7-2 and TRBJ2-1, reads GAGVSQSPSNKVTEKGKDVELRCDPISGHTALYWYRQSLGQGLEFLIYFQGNSAPDKSGLPSDRFSAERTGGSVSTLTIQRTQQEDSAVYLCASSFRRRSYNEQFFGPGTRLTVL.

The genes are TRBV7-9 and TRBJ1-1, with D unclear. This CDR3 contains 15 residues. V was pared by 8 bases and J by 5 bases, with 21 bases between. CDR1 is SEHNR, CDR2 FQNEAQ, per germline (reference sequence). For the CDR3, the DNA is TGTGCCAGCGGTCCCCCGGAGCCCATCAGGACTGAAGCTTTCTTT. Its translation: CASGPPEPIRTEAFF. Filled out from reference TRBV7-9 and TRBJ1-1, the complete variable domain reads DTGVSQNPRHKITKRGQNVTFRCDPISEHNRLYWYRQTLGQGPEFLTYFQNEAQLEKSRLLSDRFSAERPKGSFSTLEIQRTEQGDSAMYLCASGPPEPIRTEAFFGQGTRLTVV.

This rearrangement joins TRBV7-2 to TRBJ2-1, with TRBD1 matching over 8 bases. CDR3 size: 16 residues. CDR1 and CDR2 from the germline V gene are SGHTA and FQGNSA. With 5 bases clipped from V and 5 bases from J, the junction kept 11 bases outside the gene matches. The chain's CDR3 is CASSPQGGRGNNEQFF. Written as DNA, the CDR3 is TGTGCCAGCAGCCCACAGGGGGGCAGGGGAAACAATGAGCAGTTCTTC.